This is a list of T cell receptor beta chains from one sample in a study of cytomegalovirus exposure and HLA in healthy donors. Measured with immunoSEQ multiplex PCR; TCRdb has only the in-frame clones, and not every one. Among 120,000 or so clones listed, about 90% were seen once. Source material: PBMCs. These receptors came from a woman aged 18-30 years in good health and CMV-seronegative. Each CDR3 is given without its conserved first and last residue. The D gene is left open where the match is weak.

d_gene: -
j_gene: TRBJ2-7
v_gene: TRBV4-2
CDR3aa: ASSQDLGEYYEQY

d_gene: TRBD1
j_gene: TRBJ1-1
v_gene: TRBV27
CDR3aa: ASRRASTGAEAF

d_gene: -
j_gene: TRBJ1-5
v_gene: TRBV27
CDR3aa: ASSPRYRALQPQH

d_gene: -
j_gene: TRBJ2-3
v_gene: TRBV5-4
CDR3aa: ASSLEPGSSPDTQY

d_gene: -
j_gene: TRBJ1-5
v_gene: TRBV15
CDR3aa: ATSRRANQPQH

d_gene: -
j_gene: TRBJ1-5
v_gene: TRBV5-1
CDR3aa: ASSTGGAEQPQH

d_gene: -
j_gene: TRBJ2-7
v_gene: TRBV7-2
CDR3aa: ASSSREGHDYEQY

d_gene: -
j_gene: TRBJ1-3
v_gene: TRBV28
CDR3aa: ASRPGSSGNTIY

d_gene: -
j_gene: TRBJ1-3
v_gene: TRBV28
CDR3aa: ASRNSLSSGNTIY

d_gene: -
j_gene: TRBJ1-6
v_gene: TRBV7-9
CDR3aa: ASSSLGQGNNSPLH

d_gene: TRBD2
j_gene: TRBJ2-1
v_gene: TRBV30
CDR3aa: AWSWTSGNEQF

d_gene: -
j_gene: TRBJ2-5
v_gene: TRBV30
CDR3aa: AWRTDREETQY

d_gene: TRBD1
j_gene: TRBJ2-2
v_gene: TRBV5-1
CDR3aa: ASYRGSNTGELF

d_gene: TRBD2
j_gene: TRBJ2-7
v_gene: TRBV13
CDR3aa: ASSHLAGARSYEQY

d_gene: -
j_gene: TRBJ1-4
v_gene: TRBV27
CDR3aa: ASSSRGGGKLF

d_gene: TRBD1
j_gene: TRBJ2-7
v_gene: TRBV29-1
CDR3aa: SCKQGARGLDEQY

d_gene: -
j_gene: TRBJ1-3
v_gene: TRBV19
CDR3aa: ASSITPGNTIY

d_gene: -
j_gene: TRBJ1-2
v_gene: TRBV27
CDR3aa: ASSLFGGGNYGYT

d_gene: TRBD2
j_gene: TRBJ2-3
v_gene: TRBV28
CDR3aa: ASSLAGGTDTQY

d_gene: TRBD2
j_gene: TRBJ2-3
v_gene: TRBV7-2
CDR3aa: ASSFSPSGRLDTQY

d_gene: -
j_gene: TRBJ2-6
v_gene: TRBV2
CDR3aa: ASSQGEGAGANVLT

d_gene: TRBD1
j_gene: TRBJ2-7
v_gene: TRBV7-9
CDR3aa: ASSSPGQPYEQY

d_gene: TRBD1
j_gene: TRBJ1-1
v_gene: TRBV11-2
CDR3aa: ASSFNRGLQLNTEAF

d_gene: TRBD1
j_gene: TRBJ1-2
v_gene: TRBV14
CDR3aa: ASSQERQGRNYGYT

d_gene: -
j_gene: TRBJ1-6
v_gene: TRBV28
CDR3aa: ASRLGLLYNSPLH

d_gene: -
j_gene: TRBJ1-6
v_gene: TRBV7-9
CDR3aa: ASSSERDGYNSPLH

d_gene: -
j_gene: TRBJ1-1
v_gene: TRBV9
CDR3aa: ASSGQAGDTEAF

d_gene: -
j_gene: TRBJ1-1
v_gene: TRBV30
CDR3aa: AWSTGMNTEAF

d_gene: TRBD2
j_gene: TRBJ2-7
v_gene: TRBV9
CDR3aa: ASSVGLADYEQY

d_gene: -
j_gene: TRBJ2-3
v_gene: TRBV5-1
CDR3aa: ASSFSGTDTQY

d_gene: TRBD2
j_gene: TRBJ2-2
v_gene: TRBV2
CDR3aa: ASSSGGANTGELF

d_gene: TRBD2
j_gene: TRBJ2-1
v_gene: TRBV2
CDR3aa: ASSEALPGTSGANEQF

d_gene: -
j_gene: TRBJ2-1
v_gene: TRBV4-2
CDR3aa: ASSQELDNEQF

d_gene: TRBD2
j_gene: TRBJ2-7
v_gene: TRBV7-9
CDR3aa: ASSPKVASGLYEQY

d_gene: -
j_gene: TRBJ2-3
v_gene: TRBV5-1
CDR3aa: ATQSWGGRGDTQY

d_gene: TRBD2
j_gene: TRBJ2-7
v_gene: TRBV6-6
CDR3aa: ASRPGTSGGYYEQY

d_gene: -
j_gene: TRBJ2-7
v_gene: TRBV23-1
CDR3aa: ASSQSGRRKQGEQY

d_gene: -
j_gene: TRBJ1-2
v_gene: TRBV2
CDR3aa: ASRARRGNYGYT

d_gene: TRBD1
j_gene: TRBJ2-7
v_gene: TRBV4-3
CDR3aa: ASSQEGDRPHEQY

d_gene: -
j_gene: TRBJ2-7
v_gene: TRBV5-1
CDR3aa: ASSPREQPSYEQY

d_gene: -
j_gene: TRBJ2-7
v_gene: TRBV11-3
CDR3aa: ASSLDGPRVVY

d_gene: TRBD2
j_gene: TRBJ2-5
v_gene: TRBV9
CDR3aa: ASSALATEETQY

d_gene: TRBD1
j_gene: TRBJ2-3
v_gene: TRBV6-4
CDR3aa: ASSPGTGVGTDTQY

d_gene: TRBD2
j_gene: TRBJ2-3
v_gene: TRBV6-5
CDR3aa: ASSLAGGPIDTQY

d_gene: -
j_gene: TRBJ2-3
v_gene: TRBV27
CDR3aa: ASSLLGQDTDTQY

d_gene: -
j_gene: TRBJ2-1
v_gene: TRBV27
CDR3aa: ASSFSTSFSPF

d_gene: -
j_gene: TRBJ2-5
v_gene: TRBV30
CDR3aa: AWSLSGRETQY